The 27 T cell receptor beta chains listed next were all sequenced from one sample in a study of beta chain features in type 1 diabetes. Sequenced material consisted of expressed TCRB transcripts (all of the isolated RNA was reverse transcribed). Produced via immunoSEQ multiplex PCR; TCRdb's table is partial and in-frame only. The table records a few hundred thousand clones, 9.6% of them present only once. Sequencing used naive CD4+ T cells from blood. The receptors come from a woman between 18 and 29 years old in good health.

The CDR3 DNA is TGTGCCATCACGGGGGACGAGCAGTACTTC. It specifies CAITGDEQYF. The gene calls are TRBV7-3 and TRBJ2-7, with a weak D call TRBD2 (6 bases). The CDR3 extends over 10 amino acids. V lost 10 bases, J lost 5 bases, and 9 bases lay in between. From germline, CDR1 is SGHTA and CDR2 FQGTGA.

The sample holds a few counts of this clone. The chain recombines TRBV13 with TRBJ2-7; TRBD1 aligns across 9 bases. Germline V gene data show CDR1 as PRHDT and CDR2 as FYEKMQ (reference sequence). V gave up 5 bases and J gave up 3 bases; unmatched junction bases: 5. The CDR3 totals 14 residues. This CDR3 is CASSIRQGVYEQYF. CDR3 sequence (DNA): TGTGCCAGCAGCATACGACAGGGGGTCTACGAGCAGTACTTC. The entire variable domain, with the rest obtained from reference TRBV13 and TRBJ2-7, is as follows: AAGVIQSPRHLIKEKRETATLKCYPIPRHDTVYWYQQGPGQDPQFLISFYEKMQSDKGSIPDRFSAQQFSDYHSELNMSSLELGDSALYFCASSIRQGVYEQYFGPGTRLTVT.

In DNA form, the CDR3 reads TGTGCCAGCAGCTTCGGGGGAACTATCTCTGGGGCCAACGTCCTGACTTTC. Protein product: CASSFGGTISGANVLTF. The chain combines TRBV7-9 with TRBJ2-6; D might be TRBD2 (6 bases). CDR3 size: 17 residues. The ends were cut back, 3 bases at V and 0 bases at J, with 12 bases in the middle. Germline V gene data show CDR1 as SEHNR and CDR2 as FQNEAQ (reference sequence).

The sample holds a few counts of this clone. The chain employs TRBV6-5 and TRBJ2-7; D is possibly TRBD1 (6 bases). Germline values: CDR1 MNHEY, CDR2 SVGAGI. The CDR3 contains 15 residues. With 7 bases removed from V and 1 base from J, the gap between germline ends came to 17 bases. CDR3 amino acids: CASTGTTGLSYEQYF. The CDR3, as DNA: TGTGCCAGCACCGGAACGACAGGACTTTCCTACGAGCAGTACTTC.

The rearrangement links TRBV18 to TRBJ2-3; perhaps TRBD2 as D (6 bases). Germline V gene lookup returns CDR1 KGHSH and CDR2 LQKENI. The CDR3 has 17 amino acids. V was clipped by 2 bases and J by 4 bases, with 19 bases between them. The CDR3 DNA reads TGTGCCAGCTCACCATTTCTCCGGGTGGAGGGGCCAGATACGCAGTATTTT. Translation gives CASSPFLRVEGPDTQYF.

This rearrangement joins TRBV5-6 to TRBJ1-2; 8 bases map to TRBD1. The CDR3 length is 15 residues. The V and J ends lost 1 base and 3 bases, in that order; junction bases with no gene match: 5. Germline CDR1 and CDR2: SGHDT and YYEEEE. The CDR3 DNA follows: TGTGCCAGCAGCTTGCTCCGGGGACAGGACTATGGCTACACCTTC. This gives the protein CASSLLRGQDYGYTF.

CDR3 in DNA: TGTGCCAGCTCGTCCGGTAGCGGGAGGGCCAGCAATGAGCAGTTCTTC. It encodes CASSSGSGRASNEQFF. The J gene is TRBJ2-1, the V gene TRBV18; TRBD2 aligns across 11 bases. This CDR3 has 16 residues. Trimming removed 6 bases from V and 6 bases from J; junction bases left unmatched: 10. Germline values: CDR1 KGHSH, CDR2 LQKENI.

In its sample, this clone was seen a few times. The chain links TRBV7-2 to TRBJ1-4, with D tentatively TRBD1 (5 bases). Germline lookup yields CDR1 SGHTA and CDR2 FQGNSA. The CDR3 spans 15 residues. V was trimmed by 4 bases and J by 7 bases, leaving 16 bases between them. The DNA of the CDR3 is TGTGCCAGCAGCTCCAGGGTGGGGATAATTGAAAAACTGTTTTTT. Amino acid sequence: CASSSRVGIIEKLFF. The variable domain in full, with the rest retrieved from reference TRBV7-2 and TRBJ1-4, is GAGVSQSPSNKVTEKGKDVELRCDPISGHTALYWYRQSLGQGLEFLIYFQGNSAPDKSGLPSDRFSAERTGGSVSTLTIQRTQQEDSAVYLCASSSRVGIIEKLFFGSGTQLSVL.

There are many counts of this clone. The gene calls are TRBV30 and TRBJ1-5; D not certain. V was shortened by 1 base and J by 4 bases, with 11 bases between the two germline ends. CDR3 length equals 14 residues. Germline V gene lookup returns CDR1 GTSNPN and CDR2 SVGIG (reference sequence). CDR3 bases: TGTGCCTGGAGTGACCCCAGTTGGAATCAGCCCCAGCATTTT. Protein product: CAWSDPSWNQPQHF.

J is TRBJ1-1 and V is TRBV18; 7 bases agree with TRBD1. There are 14 residues in the CDR3. The V segment lost 1 base and the J segment 4 bases; nucleotides outside the gene matches: 3. Germline CDR1 KGHSH, CDR2 LQKENI. The DNA for the CDR3 is TGTGCCAGCTCACCACAGGGGGCGAGCACTGAAGCTTTCTTT. This sequence encodes CASSPQGASTEAFF.

This chain links TRBV7-8 with TRBJ1-1; the match to TRBD1 covers 7 bases. Trimming removed 3 bases from V and 1 base from J; junction bases left unmatched: 2. CDR3 length equals 14 residues. Germline values: CDR1 SGHVS, CDR2 FQNEAQ. CDR3 nucleotide sequence: TGTGCCAGCAGCTTGACAGGGAAGAACACTGAAGCTTTCTTT. Its translation: CASSLTGKNTEAFF.

V and J are TRBV9 and TRBJ1-6; D gene uncertain. V gave up 0 bases and J gave up 7 bases, with 17 bases separating them. Germline CDR1 reads SGDLS; CDR2 reads YYNGEE. CDR3 length: 17 amino acids. The CDR3 spells CASSVAGGPARNSPLHF. The CDR3 bases are TGTGCCAGCAGCGTAGCAGGAGGGCCCGCGAGGAATTCACCCCTCCACTTT. Looking up the rest from reference TRBV9 and TRBJ1-6 gives the full variable domain: DSGVTQTPKHLITATGQRVTLRCSPRSGDLSVYWYQQSLDQGLQFLIQYYNGEERAKGNILERFSAQQFPDLHSELNLSSLELGDSALYFCASSVAGGPARNSPLHFGNGTRLTVT.

This clone was detected a few times. The chain is built from TRBV9 and TRBJ2-7, with 10 bases lining up with TRBD2. This CDR3 spans 13 amino acids. V was clipped by 8 bases and J by 4 bases; unmatched bases: 6. Germline CDR1 SGDLS, CDR2 YYNGEE. The CDR3 nucleotides are TGTGCCAGGACTAGCGGGCCATCTTACGAGCAGTACTTC. Translated: CARTSGPSYEQYF. The full variable domain, completed using reference TRBV9 and TRBJ2-7, is DSGVTQTPKHLITATGQRVTLRCSPRSGDLSVYWYQQSLDQGLQFLIQYYNGEERAKGNILERFSAQQFPDLHSELNLSSLELGDSALYFCARTSGPSYEQYFGPGTRLTVT.

This chain links TRBV5-4 with TRBJ1-2; D possibly corresponds to TRBD1 (6 bases). This CDR3 is built from 14 residues. Germline V gene sequence: CDR1 SGHNT, CDR2 YYREEE (reference sequence). V shed 2 bases and J shed 7 bases, with 15 bases lying between them. The CDR3 sequence is CASSFRGSRSGYTF. DNA for the CDR3: TGTGCCAGCAGCTTCAGGGGATCGCGGAGTGGCTACACCTTC.

CDR3 nucleotide sequence: TGTGCCAGCAGCCAAGATCTGAGGGGGACTAGCGGGGGGTCCATCTACGAGCAGTACTTC. As protein: CASSQDLRGTSGGSIYEQYF. This chain connects TRBV4-2 to TRBJ2-7; 15 bases align to TRBD2. Germline V gene sequence: CDR1 LGHNA, CDR2 YNFKEQ. CDR3 length: 20 residues. The V gene end was trimmed by 0 bases and the J gene end by 3 bases; junction bases not matched to a gene: 12.

The rearrangement links TRBV11-2 to TRBJ2-1, with TRBD2 matching over 10 bases. Germline V lookup: CDR1 SGHAT, CDR2 FQNNGV. V lost 4 bases, J lost 0 bases, and 3 bases stayed unmatched. The CDR3 contains 16 residues. CDR3 bases: TGTGCCAGCAGCTCCCTAGCGGGAGTCTCCTACAATGAGCAGTTCTTC. This encodes CASSSLAGVSYNEQFF.

The gene calls are TRBV11-2 and TRBJ2-7, with 9 bases fitting TRBD2. The length of the CDR3 is 16 residues. The V gene's germline CDR1 is SGHAT and CDR2 FQNNGV. The ends lost 3 bases at V and 0 bases at J; junction bases unmatched: 6. The CDR3 DNA sequence: TGTGCCAGCAGCTTCTTAGCGGGGGAAAGCTCCTACGAGCAGTACTTC. Encoded protein: CASSFLAGESSYEQYF.

The CDR3 region has the DNA TGCAGCGCCAATAGGGGGGGAGGCCCCGCCGAGCAGTACTTC. It specifies CSANRGGGPAEQYF. The V gene is TRBV29-1, the J gene TRBJ2-7; tentatively, D is TRBD2 (7 bases). The ends were cut back, 7 bases at V and 6 bases at J, with 22 bases in the middle. Germline V gene data show CDR1 as SQVTM and CDR2 as ANQGSEA. This CDR3 is built from 14 residues.

V gene TRBV30 combines with J gene TRBJ2-7; 7 bases map to TRBD1. V shed 0 bases and J 5 bases; nucleotides not matched to a gene: 1. Germline V gene sequence: CDR1 GTSNPN, CDR2 SVGIG (reference sequence). CDR3 size: 12 residues. CDR3 sequence reads: CAWSVTGHEQYF. The CDR3 DNA reads as TGTGCCTGGAGTGTGACAGGGCACGAGCAGTACTTC.

This clone was detected a few times. The chain is built from TRBV7-9 and TRBJ1-4; no firm D call. V lost 5 bases and J 0 bases, leaving 16 bases between the germline ends. The V gene's germline CDR1 is SEHNR and CDR2 FQNEAQ (reference sequence). This CDR3 contains 17 residues. The chain's CDR3 is CASSIRRPDPTNEKLFF. The CDR3 DNA is TGTGCCAGCAGCATCAGGCGACCAGACCCAACTAATGAAAAACTGTTTTTT.

This clone was counted only a few times. This chain connects TRBV9 to TRBJ2-5; TRBD2 agrees at 9 bases. The trim removed 0 bases at V and 5 bases at J, leaving 11 bases unmatched. This CDR3 contains 17 residues. Looked up from germline, CDR1 is SGDLS and CDR2 is YYNGEE. The CDR3 bases are TGTGCCAGCAGCGTAGGTGCGGGGGGGGCCCGCCTGGAGACCCAGTACTTC. This translates into CASSVGAGGARLETQYF. Variable domain in full (rest from reference TRBV9 and TRBJ2-5): DSGVTQTPKHLITATGQRVTLRCSPRSGDLSVYWYQQSLDQGLQFLIQYYNGEERAKGNILERFSAQQFPDLHSELNLSSLELGDSALYFCASSVGAGGARLETQYFGPGTRLLVL.

CDR3 loop: CASRSRLAGFAEQYF. The CDR3, as DNA: TGTGCCAGCAGAAGCCGACTAGCGGGGTTCGCCGAGCAGTACTTC. This sequence joins TRBV2 and TRBJ2-7; TRBD2 matches at 11 bases. The CDR3 consists of 15 residues. CDR1 is SNHLY and CDR2 is FYNNEI in the germline V gene. With 6 bases clipped from V and 6 bases from J, the junction kept 10 bases outside the gene matches.

This clone was found many times. The chain links TRBV7-9 to TRBJ1-2, with D possibly TRBD1 on 6 matching bases. The CDR3 is made up of 15 amino acids. Germline V gene data show CDR1 as SEHNR and CDR2 as FQNEAQ (reference sequence). Trimming pared 2 bases from V and 7 bases from J, leaving 17 bases between. The CDR3 bases are TGTGCCAGCAGCTTATCGCTGGGGGCCGGAGGTGGCTACACCTTC. Translation: CASSLSLGAGGGYTF. Combining the CDR3 with reference TRBV7-9 and TRBJ1-2 gives the whole variable domain DTGVSQNPRHKITKRGQNVTFRCDPISEHNRLYWYRQTLGQGPEFLTYFQNEAQLEKSRLLSDRFSAERPKGSFSTLEIQRTEQGDSAMYLCASSLSLGAGGGYTFGSGTRLTVV.

The chain has TRBV11-2 and TRBJ2-3; TRBD1 agrees at 7 bases. This CDR3 has 17 residues. CDR1 is SGHAT and CDR2 is FQNNGV in the germline V gene. V trimming: 6 bases; J trimming: 6 bases; junction bases outside the gene matches: 18. This CDR3 is CASRTVRGRSMGDTQYF. The CDR3 DNA sequence: TGTGCCAGCAGAACCGTGAGGGGGCGCAGCATGGGGGATACGCAGTATTTT.

Regarding this clone: The same CDR3 can be traced to other DNA sequences in this sample. The rearrangement joins TRBV30 to TRBJ1-1; D is unclear. Germline CDR1 is GTSNPN and CDR2 is SVGIG (reference sequence). CDR3 length equals 13 residues. V was pared by 0 bases and J by 1 base, with 6 bases between. DNA for the CDR3: TGTGCCTGGAGTGTTGCAGGGAACACTGAAGCTTTCTTT. Translated: CAWSVAGNTEAFF. Filled out from reference TRBV30 and TRBJ1-1, the complete variable domain reads SQTIHQWPATLVQPVGSPLSLECTVEGTSNPNLYWYRQAAGRGLQLLFYSVGIGQISSEVPQNLSASRPQDRQFILSSKKLLLSDSGFYLCAWSVAGNTEAFFGQGTRLTVV.

This clone was seen a few times. The gene calls are TRBV5-4 and TRBJ2-5, with TRBD1 matching 8 bases. Losses at the gene ends were 4 bases for V and 2 bases for J; bases not matched to a gene: 1. Germline V gives CDR1 SGHNT, CDR2 YYREEE (reference sequence). The CDR3 is 13 residues long. The CDR3 DNA reads as TGTGCCAGCAGCCGGGACAGGCAAGAGACCCAGTACTTC. Protein: CASSRDRQETQYF. Filled out from reference TRBV5-4 and TRBJ2-5, the complete variable domain reads ETGVTQSPTHLIKTRGQQVTLRCSSQSGHNTVSWYQQALGQGPQFIFQYYREEENGRGNFPPRFSGLQFPNYSSELNVNALELDDSALYLCASSRDRQETQYFGPGTRLLVL.

This chain links TRBV29-1 with TRBJ1-1; possibly TRBD1 for D (6 bases). Trimming cost V 3 bases and J 1 base, with 6 bases left between them. CDR1 is SQVTM and CDR2 is ANQGSEA in the germline V gene. This CDR3 contains 12 residues. CDR3 sequence (DNA): TGCAGCGTTGACAGGGGGAACACTGAAGCTTTCTTT. It yields the protein CSVDRGNTEAFF.